The source of this TCR beta chain is a study of cytomegalovirus exposure and HLA in healthy donors. A multiplex PCR was run with 60 Vbeta primers and 13 Jbeta primers. Generated by immunoSEQ multiplex PCR, the TCRdb table keeps only in-frame clones and is missing some. The table lists 210,000 or so clones, just over 75% of them singletons. Germline V gene sequence: CDR1 SGHRS, CDR2 YFSETQ. The CDR3 contains 12 residues. The V end lost 2 bases, the J end lost 8 bases, and 10 bases lay between the germline ends. Sequencing was carried out using PBMCs. The receptor was derived from a young man in good health and CMV-seronegative. This chain uses TRBV5-1 with TRBJ1-2, with D hard to call. The CDR3 nucleotides are TGCGCCAGCAGCTTCGACTTAAACGGCTACACCTTC. It encodes CASSFDLNGYTF.